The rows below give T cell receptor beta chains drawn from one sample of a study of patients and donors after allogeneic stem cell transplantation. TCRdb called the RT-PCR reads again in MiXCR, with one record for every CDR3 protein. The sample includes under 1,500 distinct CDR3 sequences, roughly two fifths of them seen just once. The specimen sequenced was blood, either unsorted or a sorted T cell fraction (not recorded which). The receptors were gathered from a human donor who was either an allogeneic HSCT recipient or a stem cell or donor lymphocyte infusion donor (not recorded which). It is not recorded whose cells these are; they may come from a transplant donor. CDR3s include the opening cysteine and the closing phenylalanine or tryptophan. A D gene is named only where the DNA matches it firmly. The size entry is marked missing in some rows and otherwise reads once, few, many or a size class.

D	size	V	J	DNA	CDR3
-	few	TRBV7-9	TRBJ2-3	TGTGCCAGCAGCTTGTTTGCCATCACAGATACGCAGTATTTT	CASSLFAITDTQYF
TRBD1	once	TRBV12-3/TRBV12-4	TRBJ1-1	TGTGCCAGCAGTTTGGCAGGGGGCAACACTGAAGCTTTCTTT	CASSLAGGNTEAFF
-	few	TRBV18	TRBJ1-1	TGTGCCAGCTCACCGAGCCTGGACACTGAAGCTTTCTTT	CASSPSLDTEAFF
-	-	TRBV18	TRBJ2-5	TGTGCCAGCTCTCCACCGGAGGAAGAGACCCAGTACTTC	CASSPPEEETQYF
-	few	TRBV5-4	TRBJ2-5	TGTGCCAGCAGCTTGGTAGAAAGCGGGACCCAGTACTTC	CASSLVESGTQYF
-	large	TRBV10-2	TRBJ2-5	TGCGCCAGCAGTGTCGGCCAAGAGACCCAGTACTTC	CASSVGQETQYF
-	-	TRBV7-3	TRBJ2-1	TGTGCCAGCAGCTCCGGGACAACCAGAACATCTTACAATGAGCAGTTCTTC	CASSSGTTRTSYNEQFF
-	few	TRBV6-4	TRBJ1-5	TGTGCCAGCAGTGACCACACAGGGTTTAGCAATCAGCCCCAGCATTTT	CASSDHTGFSNQPQHF
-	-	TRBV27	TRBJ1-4	TGTGCCAGCAGTTTTTCGGGGACTAATGAAAAACTGTTTTTT	CASSFSGTNEKLFF
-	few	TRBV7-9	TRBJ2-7	TGTGCCAGCAGCTCTGAAGACAAGGCCCTCTCCTACGAGCAGTACTTC	CASSSEDKALSYEQYF
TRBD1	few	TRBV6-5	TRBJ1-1	TGTGCCAGCACAAGGGGGCGGACAGGACTGAACACTGAAGCTTTCTTT	CASTRGRTGLNTEAFF